The next 22 T cell receptor beta chains were all read from a single sample in a study of blood T cell repertoires in COVID-19. Clones were read by immunoSEQ multiplex PCR, and TCRdb kept only the in-frame ones, dropping some. The table has about 120,000 clones, over 80% seen once; the top ten hold 25% to 30%. Sequenced material: peripheral blood. The receptors were sampled from a woman aged 70-85 years with acute or convalescent COVID-19.

This chain uses TRBV2 with TRBJ1-5; D not resolved. Looked up from germline, CDR1 is SNHLY and CDR2 is FYNNEI. Trimming left V 3 bases short and J 7 bases short, with 10 bases between. The CDR3 runs 13 residues. The CDR3 region has the DNA TGTGCCAGCAGTGAGATTGCAGGCCAGCCCCAGCATTTT. Protein product: CASSEIAGQPQHF.

The CDR3 sequence: CASTQGLNNEKLFF. The CDR3 nucleotides read TGTGCCAGCACCCAGGGGCTGAATAATGAAAAACTGTTTTTT. The chain joins TRBV6-5 to TRBJ1-4; maybe TRBD1 (6 bases). V was cut by 7 bases and J by 4 bases, with 13 bases left in between. The CDR3 runs to 14 residues. CDR1 is MNHEY, CDR2 SVGAGI, per germline.

This rearrangement joins TRBV6-5 to TRBJ2-7, with D perhaps TRBD1 (5 bases). Germline CDR1 is MNHEY and CDR2 is SVGAGI. The CDR3 contains 13 residues. With 2 bases removed from V and 3 bases from J, the gap between germline ends came to 8 bases. For the CDR3, the DNA is TGTGCCAGCAGTTACGAGACAGACTACGAGCAGTACTTC. Its translation: CASSYETDYEQYF.

This CDR3 is CASSEGTGGVGTEAFF. In DNA, the CDR3 is TGCGCCAGCAGCGAGGGAACGGGAGGAGTGGGCACTGAAGCTTTCTTT. V gene TRBV5-1 combines with J gene TRBJ1-1; no clear D gene. With 4 bases removed from V and 4 bases from J, the gap between germline ends came to 20 bases. CDR3 size: 16 residues. Germline V lookup: CDR1 SGHRS, CDR2 YFSETQ.

This clone was picked up one time. This chain links TRBV5-1 with TRBJ2-6; no firm D call. This CDR3 comprises 18 residues. The germline CDR1 and CDR2 sequences are SGHRS and YFSETQ. Deletions cut 3 bases from V and 0 bases from J, with 16 bases between. This CDR3 is CASSSGPSLDSGANVLTF. CDR3 DNA: TGCGCCAGCAGCTCTGGGCCCTCGTTGGACTCTGGGGCCAACGTCCTGACTTTC.

The gene calls are TRBV5-1 and TRBJ1-1; 9 bases match TRBD1. The CDR3 has 14 residues. Germline lookup yields CDR1 SGHRS and CDR2 YFSETQ. The V segment lost 5 bases and the J segment 6 bases; nucleotides outside the gene matches: 8. CDR3 nucleotides: TGCGCCAGCAGGGGGGACAGGGTTAAGCCTGAAGCTTTCTTT. Protein product: CASRGDRVKPEAFF.

The CDR3 protein is CASQERAGEYGYTF. Written as DNA, the CDR3 is TGTGCCAGCCAGGAGAGGGCAGGGGAATATGGCTACACCTTC. The V gene is TRBV7-2, the J gene TRBJ1-2; possible D gene TRBD1, 6 bases. Between the trimmed V and J ends, which lost 8 bases and 5 bases, there was a span of 18 bases. The CDR3 runs to 14 residues. The germline V gene has CDR1 SGHTA and CDR2 FQGNSA.

This chain connects TRBV28 to TRBJ2-5, with 11 bases that match TRBD1. This CDR3 has 13 amino acids. In germline, CDR1 is MDHEN, CDR2 SYDVKM. The CDR3 DNA reads TGTTCGGGCCGGGACAGGGGGAAAGAGACCCAGTACTTC. Protein sequence: CSGRDRGKETQYF.

This CDR3 reads CASSLGTGINQPQHF. CDR3 DNA sequence: TGTGCCAGCAGCTTAGGGACAGGGATCAATCAGCCCCAGCATTTT. V gene TRBV7-2 combines with J gene TRBJ1-5; 8 bases are shared with TRBD1. Germline V CDR1 and CDR2: SGHTA, FQGNSA. CDR3 length equals 15 residues. Germline trimming cut 1 base from V and 3 bases from J; bases unmatched to any gene: 2. The full variable domain, completed using reference TRBV7-2 and TRBJ1-5, is GAGVSQSPSNKVTEKGKDVELRCDPISGHTALYWYRQSLGQGLEFLIYFQGNSAPDKSGLPSDRFSAERTGGSVSTLTIQRTQQEDSAVYLCASSLGTGINQPQHFGDGTRLSIL.

This clone was seen just once. The rearrangement joins TRBV24-1 to TRBJ1-2; D gene uncertain. Per germline, CDR1 KGHDR and CDR2 SFDVKD. Deletions cut 3 bases from V and 7 bases from J, with 11 bases between. This CDR3 is 13 amino acids long. CDR3 sequence: CATSDLEGSGYTF. CDR3 in DNA: TGTGCCACCAGTGATCTAGAAGGTTCTGGCTACACCTTC.

The rearrangement uses TRBV19 and TRBJ1-1; 7 nucleotides align to TRBD1. The V gene's germline CDR1 is LNHDA and CDR2 SQIVND (reference sequence). There are 14 residues in the CDR3. Germline trimming cut 8 bases from V and 0 bases from J; bases unmatched to any gene: 6. CDR3 sequence: CASGKTGLNTEAFF. CDR3 DNA: TGTGCCAGTGGAAAGACAGGGCTGAACACTGAAGCTTTCTTT.

The chain has TRBV27 and TRBJ1-5, with 11 bases lining up with TRBD1. The CDR3 loop spans 14 amino acids. Germline V gene data show CDR1 as MNHEY and CDR2 as SMNVEV (reference sequence). V was clipped by 6 bases and J by 6 bases; unmatched bases: 4. CDR3 in DNA: TGTGCCAGCAGCCCCGGGACAGGGGGTCAGCCCCAGCATTTT. Its protein product is CASSPGTGGQPQHF.

This chain joins TRBV4-2 and TRBJ2-1; 9 positions match TRBD2. Germline V gives CDR1 LGHNA, CDR2 YNFKEQ. The CDR3 contains 17 residues. The V gene end was trimmed by 1 base and the J gene end by 4 bases; junction bases not matched to a gene: 8. The CDR3 bases are TGTGCCAGCAGCCAAGGGGGTAGCGGGGGCCAGTACAATGAGCAGTTCTTC. As protein: CASSQGGSGGQYNEQFF.

The genes are TRBV29-1 and TRBJ2-1; TRBD2 is a possible D gene (5 bases). Germline V gene sequence: CDR1 SQVTM, CDR2 ANQGSEA. Trimming left V 3 bases short and J 8 bases short, with 11 bases between. This CDR3 is 12 amino acids long. This CDR3 is CSVESGLDEQFF. The DNA of the CDR3 is TGCAGCGTTGAGTCGGGGTTGGATGAGCAGTTCTTC.

The chain uses TRBV5-6 and TRBJ1-2; possible D gene TRBD1, 5 bases. The CDR3 runs 13 residues. Trimming removed 0 bases at V and 8 bases at J, with 11 bases between. CDR1 and CDR2 from the germline V gene are SGHDT and YYEEEE. CDR3 in DNA: TGTGCCAGCAGCTTGGTACAGGATGAAGGCTACACCTTC. Translated, it gives CASSLVQDEGYTF.

For this clone: Other DNA sequences within the sample encode an identical CDR3. The J gene is TRBJ2-1, the V gene TRBV7-3, with 10 bases aligning to TRBD2. Germline CDR1 SGHTA, CDR2 FQGTGA. This CDR3 contains 15 residues. The J segment lost 2 bases and the V segment lost 5 bases, leaving 3 bases of the junction unmatched. CDR3 region: CASSPSGGAYNEQFF. DNA for the CDR3: TGTGCCAGCAGCCCCAGCGGGGGGGCCTACAATGAGCAGTTCTTC.

This clone was found once. The chain couples TRBV5-6 to TRBJ1-1, with a possible D match to TRBD1 (5 bases). The germline V gene has CDR1 SGHDT and CDR2 YYEEEE. V lost 4 bases, J lost 4 bases, and 23 bases lay in between. The CDR3 sequence is 17 residues long. CDR3: CASSPSPGGGGGTEAFF. The CDR3 region has the DNA TGTGCCAGCAGCCCGAGCCCGGGTGGCGGGGGGGGCACTGAAGCTTTCTTT.

This chain joins TRBV29-1 and TRBJ2-7; 8 nucleotides align to TRBD1. The V gene's germline CDR1 is SQVTM and CDR2 ANQGSEA. The CDR3 contains 15 residues. Germline trimming cut 6 bases from V and 7 bases from J; bases unmatched to any gene: 17. CDR3: CSVLRNSDRAGEQYF. The DNA of the CDR3 is TGCAGCGTGCTCCGAAACTCGGACAGGGCGGGGGAGCAGTACTTC.

This clone was seen a single time. The sample contains more than one DNA sequence encoding this CDR3. The chain carries TRBV12-3 or TRBV12-4 and TRBJ1-1; tentative D call: TRBD1 (5 bases). The CDR3 is 13 amino acids. Trimming removed 3 bases from V and 4 bases from J, with 9 bases in between. CDR3 residues: CASSLAGGTEAFF. DNA of the CDR3: TGTGCCAGCAGTTTGGCCGGGGGCACTGAAGCTTTCTTT.

The chain couples TRBV28 to TRBJ1-6; D is unclear. CDR3 size: 12 residues. V lost 5 bases to trimming and J lost 14 bases, with 13 bases between them. The germline V gene encodes CDR1 MDHEN and CDR2 SYDVKM. The DNA for the CDR3 is TGTGCCAGCAGTCCGGGTCCTCGGGCCCTCCACTTT. Translating it yields CASSPGPRALHF.

The rearrangement links TRBV6-5 to TRBJ1-5, with D perhaps matching TRBD1 (5 bases). CDR3 length equals 12 residues. Germline assignment: CDR1 MNHEY and CDR2 SVGAGI. Trimming left V 7 bases short and J 13 bases short, with 17 bases between. CDR3 amino acids: CASTLGLSEQHF. DNA for the CDR3: TGTGCCAGCACCCTGGGACTCTCTGAACAGCATTTT.

The chain has TRBV10-3 and TRBJ2-7; 11 nucleotides agree with TRBD1. Losses at the gene ends were 7 bases for V and 2 bases for J; bases not matched to a gene: 7. Germline V gene lookup returns CDR1 ENHRY and CDR2 SYGVKD. This CDR3 spans 15 amino acids. The CDR3 coding sequence is TGTGCCATCAACCCTGGGGACAGGGGGACCTACGAGCAGTACTTC. Protein: CAINPGDRGTYEQYF.